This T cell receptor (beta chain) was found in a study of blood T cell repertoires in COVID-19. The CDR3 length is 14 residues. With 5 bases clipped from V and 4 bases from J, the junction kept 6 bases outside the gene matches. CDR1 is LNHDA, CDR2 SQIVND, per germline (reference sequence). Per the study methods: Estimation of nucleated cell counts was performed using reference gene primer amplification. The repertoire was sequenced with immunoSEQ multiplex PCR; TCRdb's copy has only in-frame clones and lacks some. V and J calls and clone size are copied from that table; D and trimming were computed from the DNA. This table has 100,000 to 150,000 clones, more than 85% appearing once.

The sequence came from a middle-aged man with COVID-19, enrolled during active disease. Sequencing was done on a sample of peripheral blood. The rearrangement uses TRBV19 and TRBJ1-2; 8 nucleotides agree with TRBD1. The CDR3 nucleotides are TGTGCCAGTAGTCGACAGGGGCTGGGCTATGGCTACACCTTC. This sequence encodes CASSRQGLGYGYTF.